The 28 T cell receptor beta chains presented below share a single source sample, sequenced in a study of vaccination and CD4 T cells after COVID-19. Sequencing of the DNA from cultured CD4+ T cells was carried out with the Oncomine TCR Beta short-read assay. Via MiXCR, TCRdb re-called the PCR reads, giving one row per CDR3 protein. The table includes roughly 16,000 distinct CDR3 sequences, about 50% detected once. Documented treatment: roughly ten-day PBMC culture with coronavirus spike peptide pools or control peptides (ViraFEST assay). No antigen has been identified for these receptors. Sequences were obtained from CD4+ T cells from blood, cultured in vitro. The receptors derive from a human donor who had recovered from COVID-19.

The CDR3 nucleotides are TGTGCCAGCAGTTATTTGGCAGGGAGTTTAAGTGAAGCTTTCTTT. It translates to CASSYLAGSLSEAFF. V and J are TRBV6-5 and TRBJ1-1; TRBD1 is a possible D gene (5 bases). This CDR3 is 15 amino acids long. V was pared by 3 bases and J by 7 bases, with 18 bases between. Germline CDR1 and CDR2: MNHEY and SVGAGI.

This clonotype occurred a few times. The chain links TRBV18 to TRBJ1-1; D is undetermined. The germline V gene has CDR1 KGHSH and CDR2 LQKENI. The CDR3 length is 13 residues. Trimming took off 2 bases at V and 5 bases at J, with 9 bases between the two ends. The CDR3 sequence is CASSPIPETEAFF. DNA for the CDR3: TGTGCCAGCTCACCAATCCCGGAGACTGAAGCTTTCTTT.

In this sample, this clonotype turned up a few times. The J gene is TRBJ2-5, the V gene TRBV2, with D tentatively TRBD1 or TRBD2 (5 bases each). The CDR3 covers 14 residues. Germline CDR1 reads SNHLY; CDR2 reads FYNNEI. With 0 bases removed from V and 7 bases from J, the gap between germline ends came to 12 bases. In DNA, the CDR3 is TGTGCCAGCAGTGAAGCCGGTATGGGGACGACCCAGTACTTC. This codes for CASSEAGMGTTQYF. Complete variable domain (other parts from reference TRBV2 and TRBJ2-5): EPEVTQTPSHQVTQMGQEVILRCVPISNHLYFYWYRQILGQKVEFLVSFYNNEISEKSEIFDDQFSVERPDGSNFTLKIRSTKLEDSAMYFCASSEAGMGTTQYFGPGTRLLVL.

The rearrangement links TRBV7-2 to TRBJ2-3; D unresolved. The V end lost 2 bases, the J end lost 2 bases, and 8 bases lay between the germline ends. The germline V gene encodes CDR1 SGHTA and CDR2 FQGNSA. The CDR3 length is 14 residues. The chain's CDR3 is CASSLLQNTDTQYF. The CDR3 DNA is TGTGCCAGCAGCTTACTGCAGAACACAGATACGCAGTATTTT.

The rearrangement links TRBV7-6 to TRBJ1-1; D gene uncertain. The CDR3 extends over 13 amino acids. Trimming removed 5 bases at V and 7 bases at J, with 14 bases between. Germline CDR1 is SGHVS and CDR2 is FNYEAQ. The CDR3 sequence is CASSPAAWREAFF. CDR3 bases: TGTGCCAGCAGCCCCGCCGCCTGGCGTGAAGCTTTCTTT.

This chain links TRBV7-9 with TRBJ2-3; 14 bases are shared with TRBD2. CDR1 is SEHNR, CDR2 FQNEAQ, per germline (reference sequence). CDR3 length equals 15 residues. The V gene end was trimmed by 5 bases and the J gene end by 4 bases; junction bases not matched to a gene: 2. CDR3 loop: CASSLGLAGADTQYF. The CDR3 DNA sequence: TGTGCCAGCAGCCTGGGACTAGCGGGGGCAGATACGCAGTATTTT. Using reference TRBV7-9 and TRBJ2-3 for the parts outside the CDR3, the full variable domain is DTGVSQNPRHKITKRGQNVTFRCDPISEHNRLYWYRQTLGQGPEFLTYFQNEAQLEKSRLLSDRFSAERPKGSFSTLEIQRTEQGDSAMYLCASSLGLAGADTQYFGPGTRLTVL.

In this sample, this clonotype turned up once. As DNA, the CDR3 is TGTGCCACCGGAGGGGACGGCTACACCTTC. This gives the protein CATGGDGYTF. The V gene is TRBV11-2, the J gene TRBJ1-2; perhaps TRBD1 as D (5 bases). Between the trimmed V and J ends, which lost 10 bases and 8 bases, there was a span of 11 bases. This CDR3 contains 10 residues. The V gene's germline CDR1 is SGHAT and CDR2 FQNNGV.

CDR3 amino acids: CASSPRTGTYNPYEQYF. The CDR3 DNA sequence: TGTGCCAGCAGCCCCAGGACAGGTACCTACAACCCCTACGAGCAGTACTTC. The chain employs TRBV7-2 and TRBJ2-7; TRBD1 aligns across 7 bases. The CDR3 length is 17 residues. J was trimmed by 2 bases and V by 5 bases; bases with no gene match: 15. Germline V gene sequence: CDR1 SGHTA, CDR2 FQGNSA.

This clonotype has more than one count but fewer than ten. This rearrangement joins TRBV20-1 to TRBJ1-2; possible D gene TRBD1, 6 bases. The CDR3 length is 14 residues. Germline lookup yields CDR1 DFQATT and CDR2 SNEGSKA (reference sequence). The V end was cut by 3 bases, the J end by 4 bases, with 15 bases between. The CDR3: CSASGPGEAYGYTF. CDR3 in DNA: TGCAGTGCTAGTGGGCCAGGGGAGGCCTATGGCTACACCTTC.

This clonotype was picked up a small number of times. The chain carries TRBV6-1 and TRBJ1-5; D is unclear. The V end lost 2 bases, the J end lost 0 bases, and 8 bases lay between the germline ends. The CDR3 covers 15 residues. Germline-derived CDR1 and CDR2 are MNHNS and SASEGT. The CDR3 reads CASSEMRISNQPQHF. CDR3 DNA sequence: TGTGCCAGCAGTGAAATGCGGATTAGCAATCAGCCCCAGCATTTT.

This clonotype was observed a few times. This chain connects TRBV19 to TRBJ1-2; no clear D. This CDR3 has 15 residues. Germline CDR1 reads LNHDA; CDR2 reads SQIVND (reference sequence). V gave up 1 base and J gave up 4 bases, with 13 bases separating them. The CDR3 here is CASSIAPFASYGYTF. The CDR3 nucleotides read TGTGCCAGTAGTATAGCCCCCTTCGCGTCCTATGGCTACACCTTC. The full variable domain, in which reference TRBV19 and TRBJ1-2 provide the parts outside the CDR3, is DGGITQSPKYLFRKEGQNVTLSCEQNLNHDAMYWYRQDPGQGLRLIYYSQIVNDFQKGDIAEGYSVSREKKESFPLTVTSAQKNPTAFYLCASSIAPFASYGYTFGSGTRLTVV.

CDR3 amino acids: CASSRTGLYGYTF. The CDR3 DNA reads as TGTGCCAGTAGTAGGACAGGACTCTATGGCTACACCTTC. The chain uses TRBV19 and TRBJ1-2, with 7 bases matching TRBD1. Germline lookup yields CDR1 LNHDA and CDR2 SQIVND (reference sequence). The CDR3 consists of 13 residues. V lost 4 bases and J lost 4; bases outside the gene matches: 3.

This clonotype counts as medium-sized (0.01 to 0.1%). The rearrangement joins TRBV20-1 to TRBJ1-5; D is unclear. Germline V gene lookup returns CDR1 DFQATT and CDR2 SNEGSKA (reference sequence). CDR3 length equals 12 residues. V dropped 3 bases and J dropped 0 bases, with 3 bases sitting between them. CDR3 loop: CSARGSNQPQHF. The CDR3 DNA follows: TGCAGTGCTAGGGGTAGCAATCAGCCCCAGCATTTT.

The J gene is TRBJ1-4, the V gene TRBV6-1, with 8 bases that match TRBD1. Germline V CDR1 and CDR2: MNHNS, SASEGT. The CDR3 covers 14 residues. The V and J ends lost 7 bases and 3 bases, in that order; junction bases with no gene match: 4. The CDR3 here is CASNNRGANEKLFF. In DNA, the CDR3 is TGTGCCAGCAATAACAGGGGGGCTAATGAAAAACTGTTTTTT.

The DNA for the CDR3 is TGCAGTGCTAGTCCCGCGAAGGGGGAGCTGTTTTTT. Protein sequence: CSASPAKGELFF. The V and J genes are TRBV20-1 and TRBJ2-2; D not resolved. This CDR3 region has 12 residues. Trimming stripped 3 bases from V and 8 bases from J, with 10 bases between. The germline V gene encodes CDR1 DFQATT and CDR2 SNEGSKA (reference sequence).

The genes are TRBV7-3 and TRBJ2-2, with D perhaps TRBD1 (5 bases). CDR1 is SGHTA, CDR2 FQGTGA, per germline. The germline V and J ends were trimmed by 2 bases and 3 bases, with 7 bases remaining between them. The CDR3 totals 14 residues. CDR3 loop: CASSLGHYTGELFF. CDR3 coding DNA: TGTGCCAGCAGCTTAGGACACTACACCGGGGAGCTGTTTTTT. Full variable domain (outside the CDR3, taken from reference TRBV7-3 and TRBJ2-2): GAGVSQTPSNKVTEKGKYVELRCDPISGHTALYWYRQSLGQGPEFLIYFQGTGAADDSGLPNDRFFAVRPEGSVSTLKIQRTERGDSAVYLCASSLGHYTGELFFGEGSRLTVL.

As for this clonotype: A much larger clone lies one base from this, so it may be a read error. The V gene is TRBV10-3, the J gene TRBJ2-2; D may be TRBD2 (6 bases). The V and J ends lost 10 bases and 4 bases respectively, with 19 bases between them. Germline V gives CDR1 ENHRY, CDR2 SYGVKD. The CDR3 has 15 residues. The CDR3 loop reads CASQGSGLSTGELFF. CDR3 in DNA: TGTGCCAGCCAGGGCAGCGGGCTGAGCACCGGGGAGCTGTTTTTT.

In its sample, this clonotype was seen a few times. The chain couples TRBV7-6 to TRBJ1-3; D is unclear. Germline CDR1 is SGHVS and CDR2 is FNYEAQ. This CDR3 is 13 amino acids long. V lost 1 base and J lost 5, with 6 bases in between. DNA for the CDR3: TGTGCCAGCAGCTTAGGGTTGAGAAACACCATATATTTT. Translated: CASSLGLRNTIYF.

This clonotype has just a few counts. This chain uses TRBV6-2 or TRBV6-3 with TRBJ1-3; D is ambiguous. CDR1 is MNHEY and CDR2 is SVGEGT in the germline V gene. V lost 4 bases to trimming and J lost 9 bases, with 10 bases between them. This CDR3 spans 12 amino acids. The CDR3 coding sequence is TGTGCCAGCAGTTTACTCCAGAGCACCATATATTTT. Translating gives CASSLLQSTIYF.

The gene calls are TRBV5-5 and TRBJ2-2, with 7 bases that match TRBD1. The junction had 4 bases not matched to a gene; V was cut back by 4 bases and J by 1 base. Germline V gives CDR1 SGHKS, CDR2 YYEKEE (reference sequence). The length of the CDR3 is 15 residues. CDR3 loop: CASSPRTGNTGELFF. The CDR3, as DNA: TGTGCCAGCAGCCCTCGGACAGGGAACACCGGGGAGCTGTTTTTT.

The chain carries TRBV7-2 and TRBJ1-5, with no clear D. V lost 1 base to trimming and J lost 4 bases, with 5 bases between them. CDR1 is SGHTA, CDR2 FQGNSA, per germline. This CDR3 contains 13 residues. DNA of the CDR3: TGTGCCAGCAGCTTAGACAGAAATCAGCCCCAGCATTTT. Translation: CASSLDRNQPQHF.

This chain uses TRBV20-1 with TRBJ2-5, with D perhaps given as TRBD1 or TRBD2 (6 bases each). The CDR3 is 15 amino acids. Germline V gene lookup returns CDR1 DFQATT and CDR2 SNEGSKA (reference sequence). V lost 0 bases, J lost 4 bases, and 15 bases lay in between. The CDR3 DNA reads TGCAGTGCTAGAGATCCCCGGGGGCCAGGAGAGACCCAGTACTTC. Encoded protein: CSARDPRGPGETQYF.

The CDR3 nucleotides are TGTGCCAGCAGGCCCGGGAAGGACTACGAGCAGTACTTC. Its protein is CASRPGKDYEQYF. The chain is built from TRBV6-1 and TRBJ2-7; a weak D match, TRBD2 (5 bases). CDR3 size: 13 residues. The ends were cut back, 6 bases at V and 3 bases at J, with 12 bases in the middle. The V gene's germline CDR1 is MNHNS and CDR2 SASEGT.

V is TRBV30 and J is TRBJ2-7; D assignment may be TRBD1 or TRBD2 (6 bases each). The CDR3 loop spans 13 amino acids. Germline CDR1 and CDR2: GTSNPN and SVGIG (reference sequence). Trimming took 8 bases from V and 2 from J, leaving 16 bases between them. CDR3 DNA: TGTGCCCGGAAGGAGGGGGGCACCTACGAGCAGTACTTC. Amino acids: CARKEGGTYEQYF.

The CDR3 here is CASNFGGLTTEAFF. In DNA form, the CDR3 reads TGTGCCAGCAATTTCGGGGGGCTAACCACTGAAGCTTTCTTT. This chain links TRBV2 with TRBJ1-1, with D tentatively TRBD1 (6 bases). The CDR3 is 14 amino acids. Germline V gives CDR1 SNHLY, CDR2 FYNNEI. The V end lost 7 bases, the J end lost 4 bases, and 16 bases lay between the germline ends.

This rearrangement joins TRBV7-3 to TRBJ1-1, with D perhaps TRBD1 (5 bases). The CDR3 extends over 14 amino acids. CDR1 and CDR2 from the germline V gene are SGHTA and FQGTGA. Trimming shortened V by 7 bases and J by 5 bases, and 17 bases separated the two germline ends. The CDR3 is CASTPSPGNTEAFF. The CDR3 coding sequence is TGTGCCAGCACCCCATCACCAGGGAATACTGAAGCTTTCTTT.

CDR3 nucleotide sequence: TGCGCCAGCAGCTCTTGGACAGGGGGCTCGGGGAACTATGGCTACACCTTC. This translates into CASSSWTGGSGNYGYTF. The J gene is TRBJ1-2, the V gene TRBV5-1, with TRBD1 matching 11 bases. The CDR3 consists of 17 residues. Germline V gives CDR1 SGHRS, CDR2 YFSETQ. V shed 3 bases, J shed 2 bases, and the junction held 9 bases outside the gene matches.

This chain's CDR3 is CASSLGGGAKEAFF. The CDR3 DNA follows: TGTGCCAGCAGCTTAGGAGGGGGGGCTAAGGAAGCTTTCTTT. V gene TRBV7-2 combines with J gene TRBJ1-1; a weak D match, TRBD1 (6 bases). Trimming cost V 1 base and J 8 bases, with 14 bases left between them. CDR3 size: 14 residues. Germline V gene data show CDR1 as SGHTA and CDR2 as FQGNSA.